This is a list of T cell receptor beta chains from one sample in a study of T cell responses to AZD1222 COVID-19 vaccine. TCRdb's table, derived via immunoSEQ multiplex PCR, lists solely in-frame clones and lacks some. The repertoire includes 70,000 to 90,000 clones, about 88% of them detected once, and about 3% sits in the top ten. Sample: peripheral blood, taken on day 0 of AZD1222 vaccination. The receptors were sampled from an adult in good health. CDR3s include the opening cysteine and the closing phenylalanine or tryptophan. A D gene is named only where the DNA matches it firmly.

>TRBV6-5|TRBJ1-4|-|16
TGTGCCAGCAGTTACGCCCGCGGTAGCCTTTATGAAAAACTGTTTTTT
CASSYARGSLYEKLFF
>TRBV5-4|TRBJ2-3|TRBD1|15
TGTGCCAGCAGCTGGACAGGGGTTTGGGCAGATACGCAGTATTTT
CASSWTGVWADTQYF
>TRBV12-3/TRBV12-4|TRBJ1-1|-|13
TGTGCCAGCAGCCCAGGGCCTAACACTGAAGCTTTCTTT
CASSPGPNTEAFF
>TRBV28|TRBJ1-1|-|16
TGTGCCAGCAGTCTACGACAGAGCCCAGGGGTAACTGAAGCTTTCTTT
CASSLRQSPGVTEAFF
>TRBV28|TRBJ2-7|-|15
TGTGCCAGCAGTTTATCGACTAGTATTCGCTACGAGCAGTACTTC
CASSLSTSIRYEQYF
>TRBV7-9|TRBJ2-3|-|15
TGTGCCAGCAGCTTAGGGGGGATCTACACAGATACGCAGTATTTT
CASSLGGIYTDTQYF
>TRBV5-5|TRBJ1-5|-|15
TGTGCCAGCAGCCATACGGGACAACTCAATCAGCCCCAGCATTTT
CASSHTGQLNQPQHF
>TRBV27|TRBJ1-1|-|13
TGTGCCAGCAGTCCGAGCCGCGGGACTGAAGCTTTCTTT
CASSPSRGTEAFF
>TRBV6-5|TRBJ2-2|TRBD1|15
TGTGCCAGCAGGCGGACAGGGGGGAACACCGGGGAGCTGTTTTTT
CASRRTGGNTGELFF
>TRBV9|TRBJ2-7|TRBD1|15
TGTGCCAGCAGCGTAGATTCAGGGGGCAGCTACGAGCAGTACTTC
CASSVDSGGSYEQYF
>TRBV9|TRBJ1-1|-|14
TGTGCCAGCAGCGGCCAGGCCGAACACACTGAAGCTTTCTTT
CASSGQAEHTEAFF
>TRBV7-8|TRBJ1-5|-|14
TGTGCCAGCAGCTTAAGGGCGAGCAATCAGCCCCAGCATTTT
CASSLRASNQPQHF
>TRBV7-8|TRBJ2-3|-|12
TGTGCCAGCAGCCCCCTCGCCGATACGCAGTATTTT
CASSPLADTQYF